This TCR beta chain emerged from a study of radiotherapy plus CTLA-4 blockade in lung cancer. Study information: An objective response was seen in 15% to 20% of patients, and disease control in roughly 28%. Findings of the study overall: Reports state that early shifts in blood T cell clones, with interferon-beta, best predicted response. Once radiotherapy plus ipilimumab had been given, TCR clones derived from tumor expanded in blood.

Profiling relied on immunoSEQ multiplex PCR, and the TCRdb table lists in-frame clones only, not all of them. The table lists roughly 120,000 clones, about four fifths of them singletons. V was pared by 4 bases and J by 4 bases, with 2 bases of the junction left unmatched. Germline CDR1 and CDR2: KGHSH and LQKENI. The CDR3 consists of 14 residues. Focal radiation and CTLA-4 blockade (ipilimumab) were tested in chemo-refractory metastatic non-small-cell lung cancer patients. Worth noting for this clone: Its specificity is not known.

The sequence was obtained from a human donor with non-small cell lung cancer who had a partial response to radiotherapy plus ipilimumab. The chain links TRBV18 to TRBJ1-4; TRBD1 agrees at 8 bases. Sample: peripheral blood, taken from a patient treated with radiotherapy plus ipilimumab. CDR3 nucleotide sequence: TGTGCCAGCTCACGAACAGGGGGTAATGAAAAACTGTTTTTT. Its protein is CASSRTGGNEKLFF.